This TCR beta chain was sequenced for a study of blood T cell repertoires in COVID-19. Source study methods: Amplification with reference gene primers provided the estimates of nucleated cell counts. Profiled with immunoSEQ multiplex PCR; TCRdb holds only in-frame clones, not every one. V and J calls and clone size are those listed in that table; D and trimming were worked out from the DNA. The sample lists about 210,000 clones; just under 85% were seen once. The V end was cut by 1 base, the J end by 1 base, with 10 bases between. Germline lookup yields CDR1 SGHTA and CDR2 FQGTGA. The CDR3 has 15 amino acids.

This chain links TRBV7-3 with TRBJ1-1; D unclear. The sequence was obtained from a woman in her 50s with active or convalescent COVID-19. Sequenced material: peripheral blood. CDR3 sequence (DNA): TGTGCCAGCAGCTTAAGGGGAGGCACGAACACTGAAGCTTTCTTT. Translation: CASSLRGGTNTEAFF.